This is a list of T cell receptor beta chains from one sample in a study of T-cell reconstitution after alpha-beta-depleted transplantation in children. MiXCR, run by TCRdb on the PCR reads, gives a single entry per CDR3 protein. The sample contains around 450,000 distinct CDR3 sequences, over 9.5% of which appear only once. Sequencing used PBMCs, obtained before TCRalphabeta/CD19-depleted stem cell transplant. These receptors originate from a child aged 2-15 years with inherited bone marrow failure, due to receive a stem cell transplant. CDR3s include the opening cysteine and the closing phenylalanine or tryptophan. A D gene is named only where the DNA matches it firmly. Size tells how often a clone was seen (once, few, many) or the class of an expanded clone, and some rows leave it out.

NA	TRBV20-1	many	TRBJ2-1	TGCAGTGCCTTAACGAGGTCCTACAATGAGCAGTTCTTC	CSALTRSYNEQFF
NA	TRBV20-1	many	TRBJ2-5	TGCAGTGCGCTGACCCAAGAGACCCAGTACTTC	CSALTQETQYF
NA	TRBV6-2/TRBV6-3	NA	TRBJ2-1	TGTGCCAGCAGCCGTAGCTGGGAGCAGTTCTTC	CASSRSWEQFF
TRBD2	TRBV27	NA	TRBJ2-7	TGTGCCAGCAGTTTATCGGCCGGGAGGGGGGTCTACGAGCAGTACTTC	CASSLSAGRGVYEQYF
NA	TRBV12-3/TRBV12-4	many	TRBJ2-3	TGTGCCAGCAGCCGAACGACCAATACGCAGTATTTT	CASSRTTNTQYF
TRBD2	TRBV11-2	NA	TRBJ2-7	TGTGCCAGCAGCCCCCGGGGGTGGTTAGCGGGAGGGCCAGGCGACGAGCAGTACTTC	CASSPRGWLAGGPGDEQYF
NA	TRBV5-6	NA	TRBJ2-7	TGTGCCAGCAGCTTGAACGGGGGCAAGGTCGCCTACGAGCAGTACTTC	CASSLNGGKVAYEQYF
NA	TRBV27	few	TRBJ1-2	TGTGCCAGCAGTTTATCCGCGGGACTTCTGATGGATGGCTACACCTTC	CASSLSAGLLMDGYTF
NA	TRBV7-6	NA	TRBJ2-1	TGTGCCAGCAGACCGGAGACCGCTCACGGAGGGGAGCAGTTCTTC	CASRPETAHGGEQFF
NA	TRBV7-8	NA	TRBJ2-5	TGTGCCATCAGCTTAGGGCCCAGGGCCAGGGAGACCCAGTACTTC	CAISLGPRARETQYF
NA	TRBV5-1	few	TRBJ2-7	TGCGCCAGCAGACCCGACCGCCTCGTTTCCTACGAGCAGTACTTC	CASRPDRLVSYEQYF
TRBD2	TRBV4-3	many	TRBJ2-1	TGCGCCAGCAGCCAAGAATTCGGCGGGAGGGCCTACAATGAGCAGTTCTTC	CASSQEFGGRAYNEQFF
NA	TRBV4-3	NA	TRBJ1-2	TGCGCCAGCAGCCATTCATCGACAGGCAACTATGGCTACACCTTC	CASSHSSTGNYGYTF
TRBD2	TRBV29-1	few	TRBJ2-1	TGCAGCGTTGAAGGGGCTCTAGCGGGGCCTGTGAACAATGAGCAGTTCTTC	CSVEGALAGPVNNEQFF
TRBD2	TRBV11-2	NA	TRBJ2-7	TGTGCCAGCAGCTTAGATCGGGGGGTAGGCGAGCAGTACTTC	CASSLDRGVGEQYF
NA	TRBV5-1	many	TRBJ2-3	TGCGCCAGCAGCTTGGTGGGAGTTCAACACACAGATACGCAGTATTTT	CASSLVGVQHTDTQYF
NA	TRBV5-4	NA	TRBJ2-1	TGTGCCAGCAGCCCGGACCCGGTTGTGGGGTATGAGCAGTTCTTC	CASSPDPVVGYEQFF
NA	TRBV10-3	NA	TRBJ1-5	TGTGCCATCAGTGAGGAAGCAGGGTATAGCAATCAGCCCCAGCATTTT	CAISEEAGYSNQPQHF